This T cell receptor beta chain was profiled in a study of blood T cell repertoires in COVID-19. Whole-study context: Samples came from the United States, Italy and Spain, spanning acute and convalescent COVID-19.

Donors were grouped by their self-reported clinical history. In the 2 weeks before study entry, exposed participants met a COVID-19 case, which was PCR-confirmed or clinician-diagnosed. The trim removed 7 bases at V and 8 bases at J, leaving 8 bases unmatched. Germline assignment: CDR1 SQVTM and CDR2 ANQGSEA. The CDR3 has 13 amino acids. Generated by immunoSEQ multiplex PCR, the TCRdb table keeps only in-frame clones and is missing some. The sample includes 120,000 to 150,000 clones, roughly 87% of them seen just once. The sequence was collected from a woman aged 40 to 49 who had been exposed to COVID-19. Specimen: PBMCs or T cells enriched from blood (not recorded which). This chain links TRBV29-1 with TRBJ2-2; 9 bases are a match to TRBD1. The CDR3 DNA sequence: TGCAGCGGTTACCGGGACAGGGAGGGGGAGCTGTTTTTT. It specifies CSGYRDREGELFF.